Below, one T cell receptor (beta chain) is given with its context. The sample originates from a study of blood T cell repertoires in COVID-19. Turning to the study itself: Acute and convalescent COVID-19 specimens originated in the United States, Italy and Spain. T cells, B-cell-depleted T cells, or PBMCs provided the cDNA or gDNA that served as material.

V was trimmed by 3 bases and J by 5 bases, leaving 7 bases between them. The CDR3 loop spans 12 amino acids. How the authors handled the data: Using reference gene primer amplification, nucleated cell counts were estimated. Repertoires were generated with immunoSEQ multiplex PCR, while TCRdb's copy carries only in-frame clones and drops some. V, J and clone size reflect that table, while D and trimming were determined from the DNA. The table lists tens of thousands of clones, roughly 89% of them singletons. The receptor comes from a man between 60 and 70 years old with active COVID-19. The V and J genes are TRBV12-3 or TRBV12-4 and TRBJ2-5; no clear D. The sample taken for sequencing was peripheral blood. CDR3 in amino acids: CASSLIRETQYF. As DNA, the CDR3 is TGTGCCAGCAGTTTGATTCGGGAGACCCAGTACTTC.